This T cell receptor (beta chain) emerged from a study of blood T cell repertoires in COVID-19. Looking at the study overall: From the United States, Italy and Spain came samples of acute and convalescent COVID-19. From T cells, B-cell-depleted T cells, or PBMCs came the material, which was cDNA or gDNA.

This CDR3 region has 15 residues. The germline CDR1 and CDR2 sequences are SGHVS and FNYEAQ. V dropped 5 bases and J dropped 2 bases, with 15 bases sitting between them. Using immunoSEQ multiplex PCR, the repertoire was profiled, and TCRdb retains in-frame clones only, with some absent. The sample records about 190,000 clones, around 80% being singletons. Only a few counts were recorded for this clone. This TCR came from a woman aged 55-70 years with COVID-19, enrolled during active disease. Sequenced material: peripheral blood. This chain uses TRBV7-6 with TRBJ1-2, with D perhaps matching TRBD1 (5 bases). CDR3 residues: CASSPTSGGNYGYTF. The CDR3 nucleotides are TGTGCCAGCAGCCCTACCTCGGGGGGGAACTATGGCTACACCTTC.